This T cell receptor beta chain stems from a study of cytomegalovirus exposure and HLA in healthy donors. Germline loops: CDR1 MNHNS, CDR2 SASEGT. V was pared by 4 bases and J by 6 bases, with 9 bases of the junction left unmatched. CDR3 size: 16 residues. Primers included in the PCR were 60 Vbeta and 13 Jbeta primers. TCRdb's copy holds only in-frame clones and misses some; the assay was immunoSEQ multiplex PCR. The sample lists about 73,000 clones, 60% to 85% occurring once. The sequencing sample was made of PBMCs. This clonotype originated in a man between 65 and 80 years old in good health and CMV-seronegative. The rearrangement joins TRBV6-1 to TRBJ2-1, with 10 bases fitting TRBD1. Here the CDR3 reads CASSGPGQGPLNEQFF. The CDR3 nucleotides are TGTGCCAGCAGTGGCCCGGGACAGGGGCCTCTCAATGAGCAGTTCTTC.